The clone carrying this T cell receptor (beta chain) was seen only a few times. This entry is derived from a study of identical twins. A universal primer site arose from template switching, and cDNA bore unique molecular identifiers. Via MiXCR, TCRdb re-called the 5' RACE reads, giving one row per CDR3 protein. The sample lists roughly 230,000 distinct CDR3 sequences, about 8.5% seen once, with less than 4% in the top ten. A further study also used this sample, focusing on yellow fever vaccine responses in identical twins. That investigation notes: Reportedly, twins' vaccine T cell responses looked partly convergent and partly personalized.

Source material: CD8+ T cells sorted from blood. This TCR was recovered from a woman aged 18-30 years in good health.

This CDR3 is CASLAGALETQYF. The CDR3 DNA is TGTGCCAGTTTAGCGGGGGCCTTAGAGACCCAGTACTTC. This chain joins TRBV7-9 and TRBJ2-5, with TRBD2 identical over 9 bases. The length of the CDR3 is 13 residues. Trimming took 9 bases from V and 4 from J; bases not matched to a gene: 6. CDR1 is SEHNR, CDR2 FQNEAQ, per germline (reference sequence).